The T cell receptor (beta chain) under discussion was sequenced for a study of response to subunit inactivated influenza vaccine (dated by TCRdb to between 2017 and 2018). Study-wide context: The study used deep quantitative T cell receptor repertoire profiling to track responses to a trivalent subunit inactivated influenza vaccine.

The library was produced with RT-PCR. Sequenced using an Illumina HiSeq 2500. TCRdb's own reprocessing of the public reads used fastp at Q25 and MiXCR and kept productive beta chains. All rows with the same CDR3 protein become a single entry with the most common DNA and genes. The sample table shows 650,000 to 800,000 distinct CDR3 sequences, and 14% are seen once. The ten largest clones capture around 6.5% of the sample. Ten or more counts support this clonotype. Its antigen is unknown. Qualities for individual bases were not recorded, and no much larger clone is one base off. Beyond this particular receptor, the publication reports: The authors proposed that each seasonal influenza vaccination may bring in only a limited number of new T cells.

The CDR3 sequence holds 16 residues, the cysteine and phenylalanine included. Only the CDR3 DNA is retained, 48 bases long and in frame from the first base. Germline trimming amounts to 7 bases on V and 2 bases on J, with 11 as the count of junction bases outside the gene matches. The TCR sequence derives from a man aged 50-60 years who received an inactivated influenza vaccine. Donor details come from another sample of the same person, matched by shared clones. Sequenced material: PBMCs from blood, taken around 15 days before vaccination. The chain is made from TRBV12-3 or TRBV12-4 and TRBJ1-5; TRBD1 lines up with 7 middle nucleotides. The base sequence is TGTGCCAGCAATCCGAACAGGGGATCAGGCAATCAGCCCCAGCATTTT. It encodes CASNPNRGSGNQPQHF.